The 10 T cell receptor beta chains below all came from one sample that was sequenced in a study of blood T cell repertoires in COVID-19. TCRdb's table, derived via immunoSEQ multiplex PCR, lists solely in-frame clones and lacks some. The data show some 210,000 clones, roughly four fifths seen once. Input material: peripheral blood. These receptors all stem from a woman between 40 and 50 years old with acute or convalescent COVID-19.

V gene TRBV27 combines with J gene TRBJ2-3; a possible D gene is TRBD1 (5 bases). The CDR3 contains 14 residues. CDR1 is MNHEY and CDR2 is SMNVEV in the germline V gene (reference sequence). With 3 bases removed from V and 8 bases from J, the gap between germline ends came to 15 bases. CDR3 protein: CASSLVGATGTQYF. Written as DNA, the CDR3 is TGTGCCAGCAGTTTGGTAGGGGCCACGGGTACGCAGTATTTT.

The chain is built from TRBV5-1 and TRBJ2-7; D not resolved. V dropped 0 bases and J dropped 9 bases, with 10 bases sitting between them. Germline CDR1 SGHRS, CDR2 YFSETQ. This CDR3 spans 12 amino acids. CDR3 sequence (DNA): TGCGCCAGCAGCTTGGACTTACTGGTGCAGTACTTC. As protein: CASSLDLLVQYF.

The gene calls are TRBV27 and TRBJ2-3; TRBD2 matches 11 bases. Germline CDR1 is MNHEY and CDR2 is SMNVEV (reference sequence). This CDR3 has 16 amino acids. V trimming: 7 bases; J trimming: 1 base; junction bases outside the gene matches: 7. The CDR3 DNA is TGTGCCAGCATACCTAGCGGGGGGAAAGGCACAGATACGCAGTATTTT. Residues: CASIPSGGKGTDTQYF.

This clone showed up just a few times. Compared with germline, one end of the junction differs, possibly owing to a read error. This chain joins TRBV7-6 and TRBJ1-5; D not resolved. The CDR3 consists of 11 residues. CDR1 is SGHVS and CDR2 is FNYEAQ in the germline V gene. DNA of the CDR3: TGCCACCCCAGCGCGCACCAGCCCCAGCATTTT. Protein product: CHPSAHQPQHF.

This rearrangement joins TRBV4-1 to TRBJ2-3, with D unclear. V was clipped by 4 bases and J by 2 bases, with 10 bases between them. CDR1 and CDR2 (germline): MGHRA, YSYEKL. The CDR3 is 14 amino acids. In DNA, the CDR3 is TGCGCCAGCAGCCTCTTCCGGGTCACAGATACGCAGTATTTT. Amino acid sequence: CASSLFRVTDTQYF.

This chain joins TRBV12-5 and TRBJ1-1; D gene uncertain. The germline V and J ends were trimmed by 0 bases and 5 bases, with 7 bases remaining between them. Per the germline V gene, CDR1 is LGHNT and CDR2 is FRNRAP. The CDR3 consists of 13 residues. The CDR3 DNA reads TGTGCTAGTGGTTTGGTACTCGGGACTGAAGCTTTCTTT. Translation: CASGLVLGTEAFF.

The chain has TRBV10-3 and TRBJ2-3; unclear D gene. The CDR3 is made up of 15 amino acids. The germline V gene has CDR1 ENHRY and CDR2 SYGVKD. The V end lost 4 bases, the J end lost 11 bases, and 22 bases lay between the germline ends. Here the CDR3 reads CAISVDPGPDSLQYF. The CDR3 region has the DNA TGTGCCATCAGTGTTGACCCGGGTCCCGATTCTCTGCAGTATTTT.

The V and J genes are TRBV5-3 and TRBJ2-7; D perhaps matches TRBD2 (6 bases). TRBV5-3 is known as an ORF, though its function is uncertain. V was trimmed by 4 bases and J by 2 bases, leaving 16 bases between them. The CDR3 spans 15 residues. CDR3 sequence reads: CARSPQVAEAYEQYF. CDR3 DNA: TGTGCCAGAAGCCCCCAGGTAGCGGAGGCCTACGAGCAGTACTTC.

The chain recombines TRBV6-9 with TRBJ1-1; D is unresolved. The CDR3 covers 11 residues. V gave up 2 bases and J gave up 11 bases, with 9 bases separating them. Germline CDR1 is MNHGY and CDR2 is SVAAGI. CDR3 protein: CASSYDYRAFF. The DNA for the CDR3 is TGTGCCAGCAGTTATGACTACCGGGCTTTCTTT.

This sequence joins TRBV19 and TRBJ2-5, with 12 bases matching TRBD2. This CDR3 is 19 amino acids long. Germline CDR1 is LNHDA and CDR2 is SQIVND (reference sequence). V dropped 2 bases and J dropped 5; count of bases not matched to a gene: 15. The CDR3 is CASSISPSLAGGGWETQYF. The CDR3, as DNA: TGTGCCAGTAGTATATCCCCATCTCTAGCGGGAGGGGGTTGGGAGACCCAGTACTTC.